This TCR beta chain was profiled in a study of tissue T cells after allogeneic stem cell transplantation. TCRdb keeps only in-frame clones here, not all; method: immunoSEQ multiplex PCR. The profile shows approximately 30,000 clones, 85% of them singletons. The germline V gene has CDR1 LGHDT and CDR2 YNNKEL (reference sequence). CDR3 length equals 13 residues. V lost 4 bases and J lost 8, with 14 bases in between. This TCR came from a woman aged 18 to 55 who later had graft-versus-host disease after an allogeneic stem cell transplant. This chain links TRBV3-1 (or the pseudogene TRBV3-2) with TRBJ1-2; the D is unclear. Sequencing was performed on blood, taken before transplantation. The CDR3 protein is CASSPNHAGGYTF. The CDR3 DNA is TGTGCCAGCAGCCCGAACCACGCTGGAGGCTACACCTTC.